This is a list of T cell receptor beta chains from one sample in a study of TIL therapy for anti-PD-1-resistant metastatic lung cancer. The protocol was immunoSEQ multiplex PCR, while the TCRdb copy is restricted to in-frame clones and leaves out a portion. The profile shows about 10,000 clones, 55% to 70% of them singletons. The sequenced sample was tumor tissue, obtained at baseline. The origin of the receptors is a person between 30 and 80 years old with non-small cell lung cancer. The CDR3 runs from the conserved cysteine through the conserved F or W. The D gene is left open where the match is weak. Where a row states a size, it is once, few, many or the class of an expanded clone; other rows omit it.

len	abundance	d_gene	v_gene	j_gene	CDR3nt	CDR3aa
14	few	NA	TRBV25-1	TRBJ1-1	TGTGCCAGCAGCCTGATGGGGCGGGACACTGAAGCTTTCTTT	CASSLMGRDTEAFF
15	few	TRBD1	TRBV18	TRBJ1-6	TGTGCCAGCTCACCCAATACAGGGGTCGATTCACCCCTCCACTTT	CASSPNTGVDSPLHF
14	NA	NA	TRBV4-2	TRBJ1-1	TGTGCCAGCAGCAAGGGGACGGCCAACACTGAAGCTTTCTTT	CASSKGTANTEAFF
15	NA	NA	TRBV28	TRBJ2-7	TGTGCCAGCAGTTTAGGAGGGGCTGGGCGTTATGGGCAGTACTTC	CASSLGGAGRYGQYF
14	NA	NA	TRBV11-3	TRBJ1-1	TGTGCCAGCAGCTTTACAGGGATGAACACTGAAGCTTTCTTT	CASSFTGMNTEAFF
14	once	NA	TRBV6-5	TRBJ1-1	TGTGCCAGCAGTTGGGCGGGGGGGAACACTGAAGCTTTCTTT	CASSWAGGNTEAFF
13	NA	NA	TRBV7-3	TRBJ2-7	TGTGCCAGCAGCTTAAATTGGCAAGGCGAGCAGTACTTC	CASSLNWQGEQYF
16	NA	TRBD2	TRBV5-1	TRBJ2-5	TGCGCCAGCAGCTTGAGGTGGGAGGGCCCCCAAGAGACCCAGTACTTC	CASSLRWEGPQETQYF
17	few	TRBD2	TRBV28	TRBJ2-2	TGTGCCAGCAGCTATCAGTGGCTAGCGGGGGGGCCCGGGGAGCTGTTTTTT	CASSYQWLAGGPGELFF
14	NA	NA	TRBV19	TRBJ2-5	TGTGCCAGTAGTATGTGGCAGGGCCAAGAGACCCAGTACTTC	CASSMWQGQETQYF
16	NA	TRBD2	TRBV10-3	TRBJ2-5	TGTGCCATCAGTACTCGACTAGTTTCGGGGGGGGAGACCCAGTACTTC	CAISTRLVSGGETQYF
14	NA	NA	TRBV5-1	TRBJ2-4	TGCGCCAGCAGCCCCGATCCGGTCGTTGACATTCAGTACTTC	CASSPDPVVDIQYF
13	NA	NA	TRBV6-6	TRBJ2-7	TGTGCCAGCAGTTACTCCGTGGGGGTCCGGCAGTACTTC	CASSYSVGVRQYF
16	NA	NA	TRBV5-1	TRBJ2-1	TGCGCCAGCAGCGTAAGGGGAACTTTGGAGTACAATGAGCAGTTCTTC	CASSVRGTLEYNEQFF
15	NA	NA	TRBV4-2	TRBJ1-4	TGTGCCAGCAGCCAAGGTTCCGCCGGATATGAAAAACTGTTTTTT	CASSQGSAGYEKLFF
15	NA	NA	TRBV28	TRBJ1-5	TGTGCCAGCAGAACCCAGGGGTATAGCAATCAGCCCCAGCATTTT	CASRTQGYSNQPQHF
16	once	TRBD1	TRBV27	TRBJ2-7	TGTGCCAGCAGTCCAGCGACTCGGACAGGGAGCTACGAGCAGTACTTC	CASSPATRTGSYEQYF